This record covers a single T cell receptor beta chain. Antigen unknown. These data originate in a study of cytomegalovirus exposure and HLA in healthy donors. Points from the study as a whole: Among the sequence variants, a highly shared cluster was likely an artifact of sequencing.

At collection, donors were nominally healthy, but unrecorded immune exposures were probable. Germline-derived CDR1 and CDR2 are MNHEY and SVGAGI. Trimming at V came to 6 bases and at J to 5 bases, leaving 4 bases not matched to a gene. The CDR3 runs to 13 residues. With 60 Vbeta and 13 Jbeta primers, the PCR was carried out. Using immunoSEQ multiplex PCR, the repertoire was profiled, and TCRdb retains in-frame clones only, with some absent. The sample contains under 150,000 clones, 70% to 85% of which appear only once. The source material was PBMCs. This chain connects TRBV6-5 to TRBJ2-5; 9 nucleotides align to TRBD1. The sequence came from a man between 18 and 29 years old in good health and CMV-seronegative. CDR3 nucleotides: TGTGCCAGCAGACAGGGGGCGAGGGAGACCCAGTACTTC. Protein product: CASRQGARETQYF.